The clone carrying this T cell receptor (beta chain) has a handful of counts. Antigen: not known. The data are from a study of T cells after yellow fever vaccination. Overall study: Some fractions had low cell numbers, and these were prepared with SMART-Seq v4 Ultra Low Input. Study results and caveats: Overall, a small share of clonotypes was seen in both CD4 and CD8 compartments.

UMIs were added to TCR cDNA along with a universal primer site when it was made by 5'RACE template switching. TCRdb re-called the 5' RACE reads with MiXCR, one entry per CDR3 protein. The sample shows some 160,000 distinct CDR3 sequences, 7% to 10% of them seen only once. The ends were cut back, 6 bases at V and 1 base at J, with 13 bases in the middle. CDR1 DFQATT and CDR2 SNEGSKA come from the germline V gene (reference sequence). CDR3 size: 13 residues. The chain uses TRBV20-1 and TRBJ2-7; D is perhaps TRBD2 (5 bases). Here the sequenced sample was CD8+ T cells sorted from PBMCs, taken 45 days after the yellow fever booster vaccination. The receptor's source is a man younger than 35 who received the YFV17D yellow fever vaccine. CDR3 nucleotides: TGCAGTGCGGAACGGCGGGCTTCCTACGAGCAGTACTTC. This gives the protein CSAERRASYEQYF.